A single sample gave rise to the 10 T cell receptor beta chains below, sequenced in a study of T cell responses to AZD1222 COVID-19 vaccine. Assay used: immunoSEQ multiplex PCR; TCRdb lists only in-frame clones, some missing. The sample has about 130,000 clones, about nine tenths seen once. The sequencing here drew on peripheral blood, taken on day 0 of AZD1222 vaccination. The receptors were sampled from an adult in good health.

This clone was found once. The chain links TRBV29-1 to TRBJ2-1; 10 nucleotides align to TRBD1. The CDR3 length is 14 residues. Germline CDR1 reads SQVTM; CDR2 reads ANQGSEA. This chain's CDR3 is CRAGSGTGANEQFF. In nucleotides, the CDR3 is TGCAGGGCTGGGAGTGGGACAGGGGCCAATGAGCAGTTCTTC.

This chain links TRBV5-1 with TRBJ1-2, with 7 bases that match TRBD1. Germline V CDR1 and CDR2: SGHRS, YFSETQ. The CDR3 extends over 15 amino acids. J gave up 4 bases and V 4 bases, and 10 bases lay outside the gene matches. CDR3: CASSPDSTGSYGYTF. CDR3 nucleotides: TGCGCCAGCAGCCCCGATTCGACAGGGTCCTATGGCTACACCTTC.

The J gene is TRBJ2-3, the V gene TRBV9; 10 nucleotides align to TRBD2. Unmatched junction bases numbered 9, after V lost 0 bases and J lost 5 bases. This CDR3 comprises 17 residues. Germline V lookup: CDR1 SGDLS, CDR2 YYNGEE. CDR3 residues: CASSVGSSGGARDTQYF. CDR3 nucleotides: TGTGCCAGCAGCGTAGGATCGAGCGGGGGGGCGAGAGATACGCAGTATTTT.

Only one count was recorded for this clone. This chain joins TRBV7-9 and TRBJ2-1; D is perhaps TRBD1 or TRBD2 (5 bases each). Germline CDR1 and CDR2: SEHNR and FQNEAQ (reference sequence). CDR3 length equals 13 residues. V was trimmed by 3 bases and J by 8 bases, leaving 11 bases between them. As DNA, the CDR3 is TGTGCCAGCAGCTTTGCTCTGGGGGATGAGCAGTTCTTC. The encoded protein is CASSFALGDEQFF.

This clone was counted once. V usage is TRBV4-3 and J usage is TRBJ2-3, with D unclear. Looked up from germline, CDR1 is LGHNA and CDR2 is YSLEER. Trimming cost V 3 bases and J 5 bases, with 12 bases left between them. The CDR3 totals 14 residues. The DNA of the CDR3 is TGCGCCAGCAGCCACGCCTCTATGATAGATACGCAGTATTTT. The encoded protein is CASSHASMIDTQYF.

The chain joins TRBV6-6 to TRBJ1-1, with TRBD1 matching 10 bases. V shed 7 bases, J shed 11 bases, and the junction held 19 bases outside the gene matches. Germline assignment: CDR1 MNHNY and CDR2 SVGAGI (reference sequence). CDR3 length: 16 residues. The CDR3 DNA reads TGTGCCAGCATTGGAGACAGGGGGCAGAGAGGAGCGAGGGCTTTCTTT. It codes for CASIGDRGQRGARAFF.

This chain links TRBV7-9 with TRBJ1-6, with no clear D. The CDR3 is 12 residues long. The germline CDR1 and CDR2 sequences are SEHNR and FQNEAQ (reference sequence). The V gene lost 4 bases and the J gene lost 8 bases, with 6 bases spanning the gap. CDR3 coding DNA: TGTGCCAGCAGCTCCCTTGATTCACCCCTCCACTTT. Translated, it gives CASSSLDSPLHF.

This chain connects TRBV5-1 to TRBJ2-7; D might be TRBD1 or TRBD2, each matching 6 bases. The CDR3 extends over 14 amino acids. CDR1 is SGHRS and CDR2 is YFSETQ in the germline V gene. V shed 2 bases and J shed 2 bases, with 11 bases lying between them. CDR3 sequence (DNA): TGCGCCAGCAGCTTTGGAGGGGGACCCTACGAGCAGTACTTC. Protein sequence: CASSFGGGPYEQYF.

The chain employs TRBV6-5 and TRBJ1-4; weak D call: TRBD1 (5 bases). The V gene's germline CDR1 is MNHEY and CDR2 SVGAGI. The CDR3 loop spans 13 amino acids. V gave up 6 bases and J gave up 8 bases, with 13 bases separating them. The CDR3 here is CASSPGQEEKLFF. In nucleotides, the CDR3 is TGTGCCAGCAGCCCGGGGCAAGAAGAAAAACTGTTTTTT.

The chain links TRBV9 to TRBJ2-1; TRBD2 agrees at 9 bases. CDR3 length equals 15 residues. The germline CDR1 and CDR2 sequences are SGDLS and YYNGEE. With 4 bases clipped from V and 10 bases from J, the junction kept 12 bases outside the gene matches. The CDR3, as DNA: TGTGCCAGCAGCCCCCCCGAGCGGGGGGTACAAGAGCAGTTCTTC. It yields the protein CASSPPERGVQEQFF.